This passage covers 22 T cell receptor beta chains from one sample sequenced in a study of cytomegalovirus exposure and HLA in healthy donors. The study ran its PCR with 60 Vbeta and 13 Jbeta primers. Clones were read by immunoSEQ multiplex PCR, and TCRdb kept only the in-frame ones, dropping some. The table shows 200,000 to 300,000 clones, with 82% occurring only once. The sample taken for sequencing was PBMCs. These receptors were taken from a middle-aged woman in good health and CMV-seropositive.

This clone was detected a few times. This chain joins TRBV4-3 and TRBJ2-2, with TRBD2 matching over 11 bases. This CDR3 comprises 18 residues. The V segment lost 0 bases and the J segment 4 bases; nucleotides outside the gene matches: 7. CDR1 and CDR2 from the germline V gene are LGHNA and YSLEER. The CDR3 loop reads CASSQDGSGGAVTGELFF. The CDR3 region has the DNA TGCGCCAGCAGCCAAGATGGTAGCGGGGGGGCGGTCACCGGGGAGCTGTTTTTT.

The chain employs TRBV25-1 and TRBJ1-2; 10 nucleotides line up with TRBD1. There are 15 residues in the CDR3. In germline, CDR1 is MGHDK, CDR2 SYGVNS. Trimming at V came to 3 bases and at J to 2 bases, leaving 3 bases not matched to a gene. The CDR3 DNA reads TGTGCCAGCAGTGACCCGGGACAGGGGAACTATGGCTACACCTTC. This translates into CASSDPGQGNYGYTF.

The V and J genes are TRBV6-5 and TRBJ2-2, with TRBD1 matching over 7 bases. The length of the CDR3 is 14 residues. With 6 bases clipped from V and 3 bases from J, the junction kept 4 bases outside the gene matches. Per the germline V gene, CDR1 is MNHEY and CDR2 is SVGAGI. The CDR3 loop is CASRQGLDTGELFF. For the CDR3, the DNA is TGTGCCAGCAGACAGGGGTTGGACACCGGGGAGCTGTTTTTT.

V and J are TRBV6-5 and TRBJ1-1; 8 bases line up with TRBD1. Trimming took 5 bases from V and 5 from J; bases not matched to a gene: 10. The CDR3 extends over 15 amino acids. Germline V gene sequence: CDR1 MNHEY, CDR2 SVGAGI. The CDR3 nucleotides read TGTGCCAGCAGTACGACCCAGGGGGCGCGGACTGAAGCTTTCTTT. Residues: CASSTTQGARTEAFF.

The V gene is TRBV10-3, the J gene TRBJ1-2; a weak D match, TRBD1 (5 bases). Germline assignment: CDR1 ENHRY and CDR2 SYGVKD. The CDR3 consists of 14 residues. V was cut by 4 bases and J by 6 bases, with 15 bases left in between. The DNA for the CDR3 is TGTGCCATCAGTGGGGCGGGGACGTCACATGGCTACACCTTC. Amino acid sequence: CAISGAGTSHGYTF.

The J gene is TRBJ1-2, the V gene TRBV7-6, with a possible D match to TRBD1 (6 bases). Germline V gene sequence: CDR1 SGHVS, CDR2 FNYEAQ. The CDR3 has 16 amino acids. V lost 1 base, J lost 0 bases, and 12 bases lay in between. Here the CDR3 reads CASSLGQALSNYGYTF. The DNA for the CDR3 is TGTGCCAGCAGCTTAGGACAGGCATTATCTAACTATGGCTACACCTTC.

The chain joins TRBV19 to TRBJ1-2; D is undetermined. The germline V gene has CDR1 LNHDA and CDR2 SQIVND (reference sequence). Trimming shortened V by 1 base and J by 0 bases, and 6 bases separated the two germline ends. CDR3 size: 14 residues. The CDR3 is CASSIAYSNYGYTF. DNA of the CDR3: TGTGCCAGTAGTATAGCCTATTCTAACTATGGCTACACCTTC.

This chain links TRBV11-2 with TRBJ2-7; 8 bases agree with TRBD2. The CDR3 contains 19 residues. Germline V gene data show CDR1 as SGHAT and CDR2 as FQNNGV. With 2 bases clipped from V and 3 bases from J, the junction kept 18 bases outside the gene matches. CDR3 coding DNA: TGTGCCAGCAGCTTACCGCGAGGGGAATTAGCGGGGAATAACTACGAGCAGTACTTC. The encoded protein is CASSLPRGELAGNNYEQYF.

The genes are TRBV10-3 and TRBJ1-4; D is unresolved. Deletions cut 10 bases from V and 8 bases from J, with 29 bases between. This CDR3 contains 17 residues. Germline V gives CDR1 ENHRY, CDR2 SYGVKD. CDR3 amino acids: CANKSGSGGGWWEKLFF. DNA for the CDR3: TGTGCCAACAAATCGGGCTCGGGAGGCGGATGGTGGGAAAAACTGTTTTTT.

The chain uses TRBV30 and TRBJ1-2, with 7 nucleotides matching TRBD1. The germline CDR1 and CDR2 sequences are GTSNPN and SVGIG (reference sequence). This CDR3 comprises 12 residues. The V and J ends lost 2 bases and 8 bases, in that order; junction bases with no gene match: 5. The CDR3 is CAWSSTGEGYTF. The CDR3 DNA is TGTGCCTGGAGTTCAACAGGGGAAGGCTACACCTTC.

CDR3 bases: TGTGCCAGCAGCTTAGGCCCGGGGGTAGGCTACGAGCAGTACTTC. It specifies CASSLGPGVGYEQYF. The rearrangement joins TRBV7-2 to TRBJ2-7; the D gene is possibly TRBD2 (6 bases). V lost 1 base to trimming and J lost 3 bases, with 13 bases between them. The CDR3 covers 15 residues. Germline V gene data show CDR1 as SGHTA and CDR2 as FQGNSA.

The rearrangement uses TRBV7-9 and TRBJ1-1; D not certain. Germline CDR1 SEHNR, CDR2 FQNEAQ (reference sequence). Trimming shortened V by 5 bases and J by 0 bases, and 19 bases separated the two germline ends. CDR3 length: 17 amino acids. CDR3 coding DNA: TGTGCCAGCAGCCCCAGTAATAGAGGCTTCATGAACACTGAAGCTTTCTTT. Its protein is CASSPSNRGFMNTEAFF.

The gene calls are TRBV6-5 and TRBJ1-5, with D unresolved. CDR3 size: 16 residues. Germline-derived CDR1 and CDR2 are MNHEY and SVGAGI. The V and J ends lost 2 bases and 2 bases respectively, with 13 bases between them. The CDR3 DNA reads as TGTGCCAGCAGTTACGCGGGTCCTCGAGGCAATCAGCCCCAGCATTTT. Residues: CASSYAGPRGNQPQHF.

The J gene is TRBJ1-6, the V gene TRBV5-1; a weak D match, TRBD1 (5 bases). Between the trimmed V and J ends, which lost 3 bases and 5 bases, there was a span of 9 bases. Per the germline V gene, CDR1 is SGHRS and CDR2 is YFSETQ. The length of the CDR3 is 14 residues. The DNA of the CDR3 is TGCGCCAGCAGCTCGACAGTGAATAATTCACCCCTCCACTTT. Protein: CASSSTVNNSPLHF.

This clone has just a few counts. The chain is built from TRBV19 and TRBJ1-6; D perhaps matches TRBD1 (5 bases). The CDR3 extends over 13 amino acids. CDR1 is LNHDA and CDR2 is SQIVND in the germline V gene (reference sequence). Trimming removed 9 bases at V and 7 bases at J, with 13 bases between. The DNA for the CDR3 is TGTGCCAGCAAGGACATTCAGAATTCACCCCTCCACTTT. Translation gives CASKDIQNSPLHF.

J is TRBJ2-2 and V is TRBV9, with D hard to call. The CDR3 loop spans 13 amino acids. V dropped 0 bases and J dropped 6 bases, with 6 bases sitting between them. CDR1 SGDLS and CDR2 YYNGEE come from the germline V gene. CDR3 coding DNA: TGTGCCAGCAGCGTAGTAGCCGCCGGGGAGCTGTTTTTT. It encodes CASSVVAAGELFF.

This clone was observed once. The V and J genes are TRBV6-5 and TRBJ1-1; D is ambiguous. CDR1 and CDR2 from the germline V gene are MNHEY and SVGAGI. CDR3 length: 14 residues. Trimming pared 8 bases from V and 5 bases from J, leaving 18 bases between. This CDR3 reads CASFPRGVETEAFF. The CDR3 DNA reads TGTGCCAGCTTCCCCCGGGGAGTCGAGACTGAAGCTTTCTTT.

The rearrangement links TRBV11-3 to TRBJ2-1; TRBD2 matches 7 bases. Germline CDR1 and CDR2: SGHNT and YENEEA. Losses at the gene ends were 0 bases for V and 13 bases for J; bases not matched to a gene: 12. The length of the CDR3 is 15 residues. CDR3 sequence reads: CASSLEGTTNGEQFF. In DNA, the CDR3 is TGTGCCAGCAGCTTAGAGGGGACTACGAATGGAGAACAGTTCTTC. The whole variable domain, remainder taken from reference TRBV11-3 and TRBJ2-1, is EAGVVQSPRYKIIEKKQPVAFWCNPISGHNTLYWYLQNLGQGPELLIRYENEEAVDDSQLPKDRFSAERLKGVDSTLKIQPAELGDSAVYLCASSLEGTTNGEQFFGPGTRLTVL.

The CDR3 region is CASSPNRNPTNEKLFF. CDR3 bases: TGTGCCAGCTCACCCAACAGGAATCCAACTAATGAAAAACTGTTTTTT. The chain couples TRBV18 to TRBJ1-4, with D possibly being TRBD1 (5 bases). The CDR3 sequence is 16 residues long. The V gene lost 3 bases and the J gene lost 0 bases, with 11 bases spanning the gap. CDR1 is KGHSH, CDR2 LQKENI, per germline.

The chain combines TRBV18 with TRBJ1-1; a weak D match, TRBD1 (6 bases). Looked up from germline, CDR1 is KGHSH and CDR2 is LQKENI. The CDR3 contains 14 residues. V was trimmed by 3 bases and J by 0 bases, leaving 8 bases between them. The CDR3 nucleotides read TGTGCCAGCTCACCGCAGGGGATGAACACTGAAGCTTTCTTT. As protein: CASSPQGMNTEAFF.

For the CDR3, the DNA is TGTGCCATCGGCTCTGCTAGCGTGAAAGATACGCAGTATTTT. Its translation is CAIGSASVKDTQYF. The chain employs TRBV10-3 and TRBJ2-3, with a weak D call TRBD2 (6 bases). With 8 bases removed from V and 5 bases from J, the gap between germline ends came to 17 bases. The CDR3 spans 14 residues. The germline gives CDR1 ENHRY, CDR2 SYGVKD.

The chain has TRBV6-5 and TRBJ2-7; no clear D. CDR3 length: 15 residues. Germline V gene data show CDR1 as MNHEY and CDR2 as SVGAGI. With 0 bases removed from V and 7 bases from J, the gap between germline ends came to 16 bases. The CDR3 coding sequence is TGTGCCAGCAGTTACTCGACCCGGGTCTCGGGTGAGCAGTACTTC. It is translated as CASSYSTRVSGEQYF.